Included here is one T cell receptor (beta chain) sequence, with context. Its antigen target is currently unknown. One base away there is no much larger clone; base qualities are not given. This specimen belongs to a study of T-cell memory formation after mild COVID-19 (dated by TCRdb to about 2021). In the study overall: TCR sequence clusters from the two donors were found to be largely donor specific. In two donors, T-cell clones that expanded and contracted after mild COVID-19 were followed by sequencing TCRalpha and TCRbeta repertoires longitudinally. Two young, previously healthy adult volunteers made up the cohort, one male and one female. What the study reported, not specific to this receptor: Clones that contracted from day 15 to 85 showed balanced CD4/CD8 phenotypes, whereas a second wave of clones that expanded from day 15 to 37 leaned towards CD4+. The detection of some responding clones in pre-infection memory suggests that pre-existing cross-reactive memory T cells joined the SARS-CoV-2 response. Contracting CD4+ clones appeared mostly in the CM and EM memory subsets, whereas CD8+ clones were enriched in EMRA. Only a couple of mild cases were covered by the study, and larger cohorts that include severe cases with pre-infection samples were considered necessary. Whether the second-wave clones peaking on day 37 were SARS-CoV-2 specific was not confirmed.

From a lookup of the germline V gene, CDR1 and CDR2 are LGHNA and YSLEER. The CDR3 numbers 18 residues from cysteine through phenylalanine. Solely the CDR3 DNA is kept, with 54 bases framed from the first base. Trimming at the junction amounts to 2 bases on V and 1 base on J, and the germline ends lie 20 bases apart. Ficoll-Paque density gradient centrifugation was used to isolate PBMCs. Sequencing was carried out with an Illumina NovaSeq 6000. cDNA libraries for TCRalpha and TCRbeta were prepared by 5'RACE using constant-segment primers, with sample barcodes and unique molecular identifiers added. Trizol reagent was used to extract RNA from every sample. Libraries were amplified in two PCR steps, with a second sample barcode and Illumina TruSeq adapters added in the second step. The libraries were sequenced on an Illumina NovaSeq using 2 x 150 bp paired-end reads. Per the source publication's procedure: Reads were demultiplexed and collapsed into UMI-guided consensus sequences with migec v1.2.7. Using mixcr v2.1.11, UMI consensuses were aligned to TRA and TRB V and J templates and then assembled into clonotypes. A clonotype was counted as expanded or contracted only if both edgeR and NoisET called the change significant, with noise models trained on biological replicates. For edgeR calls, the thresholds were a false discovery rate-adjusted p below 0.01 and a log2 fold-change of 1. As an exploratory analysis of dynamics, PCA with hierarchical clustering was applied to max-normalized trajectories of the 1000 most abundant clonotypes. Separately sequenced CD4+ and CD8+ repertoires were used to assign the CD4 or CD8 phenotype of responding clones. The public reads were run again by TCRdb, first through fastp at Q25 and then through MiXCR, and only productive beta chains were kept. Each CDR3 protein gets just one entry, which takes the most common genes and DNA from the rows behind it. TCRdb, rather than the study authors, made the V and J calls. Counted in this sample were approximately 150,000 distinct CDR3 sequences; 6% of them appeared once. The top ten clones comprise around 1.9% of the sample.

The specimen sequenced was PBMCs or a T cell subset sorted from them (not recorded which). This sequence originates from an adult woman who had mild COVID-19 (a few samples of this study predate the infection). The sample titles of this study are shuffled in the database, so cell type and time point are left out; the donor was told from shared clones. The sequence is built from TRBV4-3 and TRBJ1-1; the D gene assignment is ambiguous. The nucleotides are TGCGCCAGCAGCCAAAGGGATGGCCGGGTCTACGAGAACACTGAAGCTTTCTTT. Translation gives CASSQRDGRVYENTEAFF.